The entry below describes one TCR beta chain. Its antigen remains unknown. This sample is drawn from a study of blood T cells in healthy people across ages. General observations from the study: Roughly linearly, TCR beta diversity per million T cells fell as age increased.

The people who gave samples were healthy Caucasians from Russia, aged roughly 6 to 100. Each sample had at least 6 million PBMCs isolated. Germline values: CDR1 KGHSH, CDR2 LQKENI. The V and J ends lost 3 bases and 2 bases respectively, with 10 bases between them. CDR3 length equals 15 residues. The authors ran a second PCR of about 6 to 11 cycles using a sample-barcoded 5' primer and a J-beta primer mix. In TCRdb, the 5' RACE reads were re-called with MiXCR into one record per CDR3 protein. The repertoire has about 620,000 distinct CDR3 sequences, 52% of them found once; the top ten carry approximately 15%.

The TCR originated in a woman aged 80 or over in good health. The chain combines TRBV18 with TRBJ2-2; no clear D. The sequenced material came from blood. CDR3 nucleotide sequence: TGTGCCAGCTCACCGTACCAGCTAAACACCGGGGAGCTGTTTTTT. Amino acids: CASSPYQLNTGELFF.